Listed below are T cell receptor beta chains from one sample, sequenced in a study of regulatory T cells in long-lasting Graves disease. TCRdb re-analysed the multiplex PCR reads in MiXCR, keeping a single row per CDR3 protein. Seen here are more than 450,000 distinct CDR3 sequences, around 15% observed once, and the top ten hold 10% to 15%. The sample also formed part of further work on T cells in Graves' hyperthyroidism and ophthalmopathy.

Specimen: peripheral blood mononuclear cells (PBMCs), collected at new diagnosis, from a patient treated with antithyroid drugs. The receptors stem from a man in his forties or fifties with Graves disease. CDR3s include the opening cysteine and the closing phenylalanine or tryptophan. A D gene is named only where the DNA matches it firmly. Size is stated for part of the rows, as once, few or many counts, or as a class when the clone is expanded.

D,size,J,V,CDR3,DNA
.,few,TRBJ1-5,TRBV19,CASSPEADRPSNQPQHF,TGTGCCAGTAGTCCTGAGGCCGACAGACCTAGCAATCAGCCCCAGCATTTT
.,few,TRBJ1-2,TRBV30,CAWRDDGGYGYTF,TGTGCCTGGAGAGACGACGGAGGCTATGGCTACACCTTC
.,.,TRBJ2-3,TRBV19,CASSKQGLDTQYF,TGTGCCAGTAGTAAACAGGGTTTGGATACGCAGTATTTT
TRBD2,many,TRBJ2-1,TRBV24-1,CATSEKLLAGTNEQFF,TGTGCCACCAGTGAAAAATTACTAGCGGGGACCAATGAGCAGTTCTTC
.,many,TRBJ2-1,TRBV18,CASSPMGEAYNEQFF,TGTGCCAGCTCACCAATGGGGGAGGCGTACAATGAGCAGTTCTTC
TRBD1,many,TRBJ2-7,TRBV30,CAWSPLGQGIVEQYF,TGTGCCTGGAGTCCGCTTGGACAGGGGATCGTCGAGCAGTACTTC
.,many,TRBJ1-1,TRBV2,CASRLTGSDTEAFF,TGTGCCAGCAGGCTGACAGGTTCGGACACTGAAGCTTTCTTT
TRBD1,many,TRBJ1-4,TRBV2,CASSKGTGDEKLFF,TGTGCCAGCAGCAAGGGGACAGGAGATGAAAAACTGTTTTTT
.,many,TRBJ2-3,TRBV20-1,CSAIRTDTQYF,TGCAGTGCTATTAGGACAGATACGCAGTATTTT
TRBD1,many,TRBJ2-5,TRBV29-1,CSGFLDRGQDQETQYF,TGCAGCGGATTTCTTGACAGGGGGCAAGATCAAGAGACCCAGTACTTC
.,few,TRBJ2-6,TRBV3-1,CASSRQTSGANVLTF,TGTGCCAGCAGCCGACAGACCTCTGGGGCCAACGTCCTGACTTTC
.,many,TRBJ1-5,TRBV20-1,CSAGRSYNQPQHF,TGCAGTGCGGGAAGATCGTACAATCAGCCCCAGCATTTT
TRBD2,many,TRBJ2-1,TRBV3-1,CASSPTSGKKNEQFF,TGTGCCAGCAGCCCCACTAGCGGGAAAAAGAATGAGCAGTTCTTC
.,few,TRBJ2-3,TRBV7-9,CASSLYGGATDTQYF,TGTGCCAGCAGCTTATATGGTGGAGCCACAGATACGCAGTATTTT
.,many,TRBJ2-2,TRBV7-2,CASSLVPGTTGELFF,TGTGCCAGCAGCTTAGTTCCAGGGACGACCGGGGAGCTGTTTTTT
.,many,TRBJ2-7,TRBV11-2,CASSPPDRAHEQYF,TGTGCCAGCAGTCCCCCGGATAGGGCCCACGAGCAGTACTTC
TRBD2,.,TRBJ2-3,TRBV5-1,CASQPSGTTDTQYF,TGCGCCAGCCAACCTAGCGGGACCACAGATACGCAGTATTTT
.,many,TRBJ1-5,TRBV28,CASRPDGSPQHF,TGTGCCAGCAGGCCGGACGGTTCGCCCCAGCATTTT
.,.,TRBJ1-1,TRBV14,CASSQQRGVYTEAFF,TGTGCCAGCAGCCAGCAACGAGGTGTGTACACTGAAGCTTTCTTT
TRBD2,many,TRBJ2-1,TRBV11-2,CASGSGRAHEQFF,TGTGCCAGCGGTAGCGGGAGGGCCCATGAGCAGTTCTTC
.,once,TRBJ2-7,TRBV20-1,CSARGPDSPNSYEQYF,TGCAGTGCTAGAGGACCGGACAGCCCTAACTCCTACGAGCAGTACTTC
TRBD1,many,TRBJ2-2,TRBV2,CARRTGKTGELFF,TGTGCCAGGAGGACAGGGAAGACCGGGGAGCTGTTTTTT
.,many,TRBJ2-3,TRBV2,CASSPGGSSTDTQYF,TGTGCCAGCAGCCCTGGCGGATCTAGCACAGATACGCAGTATTTT
.,few,TRBJ2-7,TRBV19,CASSIQGNDYEQYF,TGTGCCAGTAGTATTCAAGGGAACGACTACGAGCAGTACTTC
TRBD2,.,TRBJ2-1,TRBV5-1,CASSFGAGYNEQFF,TGCGCCAGCAGCTTTGGAGCGGGATACAATGAGCAGTTCTTC
.,.,TRBJ2-3,TRBV12-3/TRBV12-4,CASSLQGPPDTQYF,TGTGCCAGCAGTTTACAGGGGCCCCCAGATACGCAGTATTTT
.,many,TRBJ2-3,TRBV5-1,CASSSRQTDTQYF,TGCGCCAGCAGCTCCCGACAGACAGATACGCAGTATTTT
.,many,TRBJ1-1,TRBV7-2,CASSLVRPYTEAFF,TGTGCCAGCAGCTTAGTCCGGCCTTACACTGAAGCTTTCTTT
.,many,TRBJ2-7,TRBV20-1,CSAGGYDRFFSYEQYF,TGCAGTGCTGGGGGGTACGACAGGTTCTTTTCCTACGAGCAGTACTTC
TRBD1,few,TRBJ1-4,TRBV7-9,CASNGQGYEKLFF,TGTGCCAGCAACGGACAGGGGTATGAAAAACTGTTTTTT
.,few,TRBJ2-7,TRBV29-1,CSVGKQDASYEQYF,TGCAGCGTCGGAAAACAGGACGCTTCCTACGAGCAGTACTTC
TRBD1,.,TRBJ2-2,TRBV20-1,CSVLAGQGAAGELFF,TGCAGTGTCCTGGCTGGACAGGGGGCAGCCGGGGAGCTGTTTTTT
TRBD1,.,TRBJ2-7,TRBV5-1,CASSLAPGQEISSYEQYF,TGCGCCAGCAGCTTGGCCCCGGGACAGGAGATCAGCTCCTACGAGCAGTACTTC
.,few,TRBJ1-1,TRBV20-1,CSARTGMNTEAFF,TGCAGTGCTAGAACAGGGATGAACACTGAAGCTTTCTTT
.,many,TRBJ1-1,TRBV3-1,CASSQGYRNTEAFF,TGCGCCAGCAGCCAAGGCTATAGGAACACTGAAGCTTTCTTT
TRBD2,few,TRBJ2-5,TRBV12-3/TRBV12-4,CASRGGLAARETQYF,TGTGCCAGCAGAGGAGGACTAGCGGCGCGGGAGACCCAGTACTTC